Listed below are T cell receptor beta chains from one sample, sequenced in a study of Graves' ophthalmopathy and Graves' hyperthyroidism. MiXCR, run by TCRdb on the multiplex PCR reads, gives a single entry per CDR3 protein. The profile shows 350,000 to 450,000 distinct CDR3 sequences, roughly 20% of them singletons. Source material: peripheral blood. The receptors here all came from a young woman with stable Graves' hyperthyroidism. CDR3s leave out the opening cysteine and the closing phenylalanine or tryptophan. The order of the fields is V gene, J gene, CDR3 protein.

V: TRBV29-1; J: TRBJ1-5; CDR3: SVAMGGRGQPQH
V: TRBV20-1; J: TRBJ1-5; CDR3: SARGQGIGGNQPQH
V: TRBV11-2; J: TRBJ2-7; CDR3: ASSLLASAAYEQY
V: TRBV18; J: TRBJ2-7; CDR3: ASSLLRDRGLYEQY
V: TRBV7-9; J: TRBJ1-1; CDR3: ASSPAGFTEAF
V: TRBV7-2; J: TRBJ2-7; CDR3: ASSLAIRADSSYEQY
V: TRBV11-2; J: TRBJ2-2; CDR3: ASSLRLAGVDGELF
V: TRBV28; J: TRBJ2-7; CDR3: ASRDRGTMVEQY
V: TRBV24-1; J: TRBJ2-5; CDR3: ATSDPAGMGEGETQY
V: TRBV6-2/TRBV6-3; J: TRBJ2-7; CDR3: ASSYDTARTSGSSYEQY
V: TRBV6-5; J: TRBJ2-7; CDR3: ASSYGRDYEQY
V: TRBV5-1; J: TRBJ1-1; CDR3: ASSPRGRQGAFNTEAF
V: TRBV5-1; J: TRBJ1-6; CDR3: ASSSAGTDNSPLH
V: TRBV12-3/TRBV12-4; J: TRBJ2-2; CDR3: ASSSPENTGELF
V: TRBV6-2/TRBV6-3; J: TRBJ2-7; CDR3: ASSYRLGRGQSTYEQY
V: TRBV12-3/TRBV12-4; J: TRBJ2-5; CDR3: ANGKQDQETQY
V: TRBV12-3/TRBV12-4; J: TRBJ1-2; CDR3: ASSFKPDVGGYT
V: TRBV29-1; J: TRBJ1-2; CDR3: SVGEGLRGYT
V: TRBV29-1; J: TRBJ1-5; CDR3: SVALGWGSNQPQH
V: TRBV6-5; J: TRBJ2-7; CDR3: ASLQGDEQY
V: TRBV12-3/TRBV12-4; J: TRBJ2-5; CDR3: ASSGTQGAQY
V: TRBV11-2; J: TRBJ2-7; CDR3: ASSLEEDYYEQY
V: TRBV18; J: TRBJ1-2; CDR3: ASSPYRLSYGYT
V: TRBV11-2; J: TRBJ2-7; CDR3: ASKGAYEQY
V: TRBV5-1; J: TRBJ2-7; CDR3: ASSSDRNRYEQY
V: TRBV7-8; J: TRBJ2-4; CDR3: ASSPAGRTRTGLKNIQY
V: TRBV6-1; J: TRBJ1-3; CDR3: ASSEGPFAGGSGNTIY
V: TRBV12-3/TRBV12-4; J: TRBJ2-7; CDR3: ASRCRLAGGSPYEQY
V: TRBV20-1; J: TRBJ2-5; CDR3: SADIVGGPQETQY
V: TRBV6-1; J: TRBJ1-1; CDR3: ASSATVNTEAF
V: TRBV6-1; J: TRBJ2-3; CDR3: ASSTPGLPTDTQY
V: TRBV12-3/TRBV12-4; J: TRBJ2-4; CDR3: ASSFRVDIQY
V: TRBV7-3; J: TRBJ1-6; CDR3: ASSLRAGNNSPLH
V: TRBV12-3/TRBV12-4; J: TRBJ1-2; CDR3: ASSQAPGGGYT
V: TRBV15; J: TRBJ2-7; CDR3: ATSRDLRTEQY
V: TRBV2; J: TRBJ2-2; CDR3: ASSDSQPGLAHTGELF
V: TRBV20-1; J: TRBJ2-3; CDR3: SADAPTLTDTQY
V: TRBV7-2; J: TRBJ2-5; CDR3: ASSLLAQGVGETQY
V: TRBV9; J: TRBJ2-7; CDR3: ASSGGTAIYEQY
V: TRBV20-1; J: TRBJ1-1; CDR3: SAGTGTTEAF
V: TRBV12-3/TRBV12-4; J: TRBJ2-4; CDR3: ASSFAGRGNIQY
V: TRBV6-5; J: TRBJ1-1; CDR3: ASSLRAGGIVGTEAF
V: TRBV30; J: TRBJ1-1; CDR3: AWRPDRDRSAF
V: TRBV9; J: TRBJ1-2; CDR3: ASSVGGGANYGYT
V: TRBV5-1; J: TRBJ2-5; CDR3: ASSLAAARQETQY
V: TRBV6-2/TRBV6-3; J: TRBJ2-7; CDR3: ASPGDFSYEQY
V: TRBV12-3/TRBV12-4; J: TRBJ1-1; CDR3: ASSSIRGNTEAF
V: TRBV6-1; J: TRBJ2-7; CDR3: ASSDLGADEQY